The 30 T cell receptor beta chains reported below all come from one sample, sequenced in a study of breast tumors, draining lymph nodes, adjacent tissues. Samples came from axillary lymph nodes draining the breast cancer. TCRdb reprocessed the multiplex PCR reads via MiXCR and lists one record per CDR3 protein. The table lists approximately 190,000 distinct CDR3 sequences, around 29% of them singletons, with 4% to 5.5% in the top ten. The material sequenced was axillary lymph node tissue. The receptors originated from a female donor with breast cancer. Some clones in this sample may be carry-over from other donors' samples.

Concerning this clonotype: Since no conserved phenylalanine or tryptophan closes the CDR3, a read error is the likely cause. No DNA is shown, since the ends of the CDR3 on it are uncertain; the CDR3 is the one TCRdb lists. The chain combines TRBV5-5 with TRBJ1-6; the table calls TRBD1, which could not be checked here. With termini counted, the CDR3 has 12 amino acids. The germline CDR1 and CDR2 sequences are SGHKS and YYEKEE (reference sequence). The CDR3 reads CASSLVRTARTP.

This clonotype was seen many times. The V and J genes are TRBV12-3 or TRBV12-4 and TRBJ1-2; a weak D match, TRBD1 (6 bases). The CDR3 extends over 16 amino acids. Trimming cost V 1 base and J 2 bases, with 14 bases left between them. CDR3 DNA sequence: TGTGCCAGCAGTTTAGAAGGGGGGGCGCGAAACTATGGCTACACCTTC. Translating it yields CASSLEGGARNYGYTF.

A note on this clonotype: With a much larger clone just one base away, this may be a read error. The genes are TRBV20-1 and TRBJ2-7; TRBD2 might be the D (5 bases). This CDR3 has 13 amino acids. The germline V gene has CDR1 DFQATT and CDR2 SNEGSKA (reference sequence). CDR3 sequence reads: CGARNPGSYEQYF. DNA of the CDR3: TGCGGTGCTAGAAACCCGGGGTCCTACGAGCAGTACTTC.

The chain links TRBV9 to TRBJ1-1, with D perhaps matching TRBD1 (6 bases). CDR1 and CDR2 from the germline V gene are SGDLS and YYNGEE. This CDR3 spans 12 amino acids. V was pared by 4 bases and J by 8 bases, with 12 bases between. CDR3 region: CASSQGGGEAFF. CDR3 bases: TGTGCCAGCAGCCAAGGGGGGGGGGAAGCTTTCTTT. Full variable domain (outside the CDR3, taken from reference TRBV9 and TRBJ1-1): DSGVTQTPKHLITATGQRVTLRCSPRSGDLSVYWYQQSLDQGLQFLIQYYNGEERAKGNILERFSAQQFPDLHSELNLSSLELGDSALYFCASSQGGGEAFFGQGTRLTVV.

This clonotype has only one observation. This chain connects TRBV15 to TRBJ1-5; D remains unclear. V was shortened by 3 bases and J by 0 bases, with 12 bases between the two germline ends. CDR1 and CDR2 (germline): LNHNV, YYDKDF (reference sequence). This CDR3 is built from 16 residues. CDR3 residues: CATSSLEGGSNQPQHF. In DNA form, the CDR3 reads TGTGCCACCAGCAGCTTGGAGGGCGGTAGCAATCAGCCCCAGCATTTT.

This clonotype was counted between two and nine times. The chain links TRBV6-6 to TRBJ1-1; TRBD1 is a possible D gene (5 bases). Trimming removed 9 bases from V and 2 bases from J, with 13 bases in between. This CDR3 is built from 13 residues. The germline gives CDR1 MNHNY, CDR2 SVGAGI (reference sequence). The CDR3: CASRGFANTEAFF. In DNA, the CDR3 is TGTGCCAGTCGGGGGTTTGCTAACACTGAAGCTTTCTTT.

The rearrangement links TRBV20-1 to TRBJ2-3; 10 bases line up with TRBD1. CDR3 length equals 16 residues. V shed 3 bases and J 5 bases; nucleotides not matched to a gene: 11. From germline, CDR1 is DFQATT and CDR2 SNEGSKA (reference sequence). DNA for the CDR3: TGCAGTGCTAGGGACAGGGAGACAGGGGGCCAAGATACGCAGTATTTT. Translation gives CSARDRETGGQDTQYF.

The rearrangement joins TRBV11-2 to TRBJ1-1, with D possibly TRBD1 on 6 matching bases. This CDR3 comprises 14 residues. Trimming removed 6 bases at V and 0 bases at J, with 11 bases between. CDR1 is SGHAT, CDR2 FQNNGV, per germline. CDR3 residues: CASRRDTLNTEAFF. The CDR3 region has the DNA TGTGCCAGCAGGAGGGACACTCTGAACACTGAAGCTTTCTTT.

The table lists this clonotype with many counts. The chain is built from TRBV5-1 and TRBJ2-6; D not resolved. CDR1 and CDR2 from the germline V gene are SGHRS and YFSETQ. Between the trimmed V and J ends, which lost 3 bases and 1 base, there was a span of 5 bases. The CDR3 covers 14 residues. The DNA of the CDR3 is TGCGCCAGCAGCTCGTGGTCTGGGGCCAACGTCCTGACTTTC. Its translation: CASSSWSGANVLTF. The variable domain in full, completed from reference TRBV5-1 and TRBJ2-6, reads KAGVTQTPRYLIKTRGQQVTLSCSPISGHRSVSWYQQTPGQGLQFLFEYFSETQRNKGNFPGRFSGRQFSNSRSEMNVSTLELGDSALYLCASSSWSGANVLTFGAGSRLTVL.

This clonotype was picked up many times. The rearrangement uses TRBV7-8 and TRBJ2-1, with D hard to call. Trimming shortened V by 6 bases and J by 7 bases, and 7 bases separated the two germline ends. Germline assignment: CDR1 SGHVS and CDR2 FQNEAQ. The CDR3 totals 11 residues. CDR3 region: CASSQTNEQFF. The CDR3 bases are TGTGCCAGCAGTCAGACGAATGAGCAGTTCTTC.

This clonotype was recorded many times. V and J are TRBV19 and TRBJ1-6; D may be TRBD1 (6 bases). V shed 5 bases and J shed 3 bases, with 26 bases lying between them. The length of the CDR3 is 20 residues. Germline V gene lookup returns CDR1 LNHDA and CDR2 SQIVND (reference sequence). The CDR3 loop is CASSPRGRTLSGDYNSPLHF. In DNA form, the CDR3 reads TGTGCCAGTAGTCCTCGGGGAAGGACCCTTTCAGGGGACTATAATTCACCCCTCCACTTT. Full variable domain (remainder filled in from reference TRBV19 and TRBJ1-6): DGGITQSPKYLFRKEGQNVTLSCEQNLNHDAMYWYRQDPGQGLRLIYYSQIVNDFQKGDIAEGYSVSREKKESFPLTVTSAQKNPTAFYLCASSPRGRTLSGDYNSPLHFGNGTRLTVT.

This clonotype came up a few times. The J gene is TRBJ2-5, the V gene TRBV11-1; tentative D call: TRBD1 (6 bases). Germline CDR1 is SGHAT and CDR2 is FQDESV (reference sequence). V was cut by 5 bases and J by 7 bases, with 14 bases left in between. CDR3 size: 13 residues. CDR3 nucleotides: TGTGCCAGCAGCCACAGGGTCAAAGCGACCCAGTACTTC. Protein product: CASSHRVKATQYF.

The table lists this clonotype with many counts. The rearrangement links TRBV19 to TRBJ2-7; 10 bases align to TRBD1. The CDR3 loop spans 15 amino acids. Germline V lookup: CDR1 LNHDA, CDR2 SQIVND (reference sequence). The ends lost 8 bases at V and 3 bases at J; junction bases unmatched: 10. This CDR3 is CASRITTGGIYEQYF. The DNA for the CDR3 is TGTGCCAGTCGAATCACGACAGGGGGCATCTACGAGCAGTACTTC.

The sample holds one count of this clonotype. CDR3 nucleotide sequence: TGCAGTGCGGAGGACACTAGCAATCAGCCCCAGCATTTT. It translates to CSAEDTSNQPQHF. The chain uses TRBV20-1 and TRBJ1-5, with TRBD1 as a possible D gene (5 bases). The CDR3 spans 13 residues. The germline gives CDR1 DFQATT, CDR2 SNEGSKA (reference sequence). V shed 6 bases and J shed 0 bases, with 9 bases lying between them.

This clonotype was observed a few times. V gene TRBV28 combines with J gene TRBJ2-1; TRBD2 matches at 7 bases. The CDR3 loop spans 16 amino acids. In germline, CDR1 is MDHEN, CDR2 SYDVKM. J lost 0 bases, V lost 6 bases, and 8 bases had no gene match. Written as DNA, the CDR3 is TGTGCCAGCAGGGGAGCGGGATACTCCTCCTACAATGAGCAGTTCTTC. Its translation: CASRGAGYSSYNEQFF.

The chain joins TRBV29-1 to TRBJ1-4; 8 bases are shared with TRBD1. The trim removed 3 bases at V and 7 bases at J, leaving 4 bases unmatched. This CDR3 region has 13 residues. Looked up from germline, CDR1 is SQVTM and CDR2 is ANQGSEA. CDR3 sequence reads: CSVDNRGIEKLFF. The CDR3 region has the DNA TGCAGCGTTGACAACAGGGGGATTGAAAAACTGTTTTTT.

Regarding this clonotype: Sequence at one end of the junction differs from germline and may be a read error. The chain is built from TRBV7-9 and TRBJ2-1, with 10 positions matching TRBD2. Germline V gene data show CDR1 as SEHNR and CDR2 as FQNEAQ (reference sequence). This CDR3 comprises 18 residues. The CDR3 coding sequence is TGCGCCAGCAGCTTGGTACCAGCGGGGGGGCCGTCATTTTATGAGCAGTTCTTC. Protein sequence: CASSLVPAGGPSFYEQFF.

This clonotype was observed at least ten times. The rearrangement joins TRBV4-1 to TRBJ2-1; 7 bases agree with TRBD1. The CDR3 length is 15 residues. With 1 base clipped from V and 4 bases from J, the junction kept 4 bases outside the gene matches. Germline assignment: CDR1 MGHRA and CDR2 YSYEKL. The CDR3 nucleotides read TGCGCCAGCAGCCAAGGGGGACAGTCTTACAATGAGCAGTTCTTC. As protein: CASSQGGQSYNEQFF.

This chain uses TRBV18 with TRBJ1-5; D is perhaps TRBD1 (6 bases). V was clipped by 3 bases and J by 3 bases, with 15 bases between them. There are 16 residues in the CDR3. The germline gives CDR1 KGHSH, CDR2 LQKENI. DNA of the CDR3: TGTGCCAGCTCACCCTCTGTGGGGGCCGACAATCAGCCCCAGCATTTT. Its protein is CASSPSVGADNQPQHF.

The rearrangement joins TRBV6-5 to TRBJ2-6, with 9 bases that match TRBD2. Germline CDR1 reads MNHEY; CDR2 reads SVGAGI. The CDR3 sequence is 17 residues long. Trimming at V came to 5 bases and at J to 1 base, leaving 6 bases not matched to a gene. The CDR3 is CASSVELAGSGANVLTF. The CDR3, as DNA: TGTGCCAGCAGTGTTGAGCTAGCGGGATCTGGGGCCAACGTCCTGACTTTC.

V and J are TRBV7-8 and TRBJ2-5, with 9 bases that match TRBD2. CDR3 length: 14 amino acids. Germline assignment: CDR1 SGHVS and CDR2 FQNEAQ. Unmatched junction bases numbered 4, after V lost 6 bases and J lost 2 bases. CDR3 region: CASRASGDQETQYF. In DNA form, the CDR3 reads TGTGCCAGCAGAGCTAGCGGGGATCAAGAGACCCAGTACTTC.

This clonotype appeared many times. The J gene is TRBJ2-2, the V gene TRBV7-2; TRBD1 agrees at 7 bases. The CDR3 has 15 amino acids. The trim removed 4 bases at V and 1 base at J, leaving 3 bases unmatched. The germline gives CDR1 SGHTA, CDR2 FQGNSA. The CDR3 loop reads CASSSTGMNTGELFF. The CDR3 nucleotides read TGTGCCAGCAGCTCGACAGGGATGAACACCGGGGAGCTGTTTTTT.

This clonotype was observed at least ten times. The chain combines TRBV6-2 or TRBV6-3 with TRBJ2-7, with 8 bases aligning to TRBD1. CDR3 length: 12 residues. Germline V CDR1 and CDR2: MNHEY, SVGEGT. V trimming: 5 bases; J trimming: 6 bases; junction bases outside the gene matches: 3. The CDR3 nucleotides read TGTGCCAGCAGTGCGACAGGGGTCGAGCAGTACTTC. Protein: CASSATGVEQYF.

This clonotype has at least ten counts. The CDR3 sequence is CASSNVQGQGYTF. The CDR3 region has the DNA TGTGCCAGCAGCAACGTACAGGGGCAAGGCTACACCTTC. The gene calls are TRBV7-2 and TRBJ1-2, with 7 bases identical to TRBD1. Germline-derived CDR1 and CDR2 are SGHTA and FQGNSA. The CDR3 covers 13 residues. V lost 5 bases to trimming and J lost 8 bases; unmatched junction nucleotides: 8.

In this sample, this clonotype turned up many times. The gene calls are TRBV2 and TRBJ2-2; no firm D call. This CDR3 contains 15 residues. The V gene's germline CDR1 is SNHLY and CDR2 FYNNEI. V was shortened by 8 bases and J by 0 bases, with 13 bases between the two germline ends. CDR3: CASRTNRANTGELFF. CDR3 DNA: TGTGCCAGCCGTACGAATAGGGCGAACACCGGGGAGCTGTTTTTT.

This clonotype was counted only a few times. A read error may produce the germline difference seen at one junction end. The chain joins TRBV15 to TRBJ1-1; D may be TRBD1 (5 bases). The CDR3 covers 16 residues. Germline assignment: CDR1 LNHNV and CDR2 YYDKDF (reference sequence). This CDR3 reads CATRDSLPIMNIEAFF. CDR3 coding DNA: TGTGCCACCAGAGACAGCTTACCGATTATGAACATTGAAGCTTTCTTT.

As concerns this clonotype: The junction differs from germline at one of its ends, possibly a read error. The rearrangement joins TRBV7-7 to TRBJ2-5; the match to TRBD1 covers 7 bases. Germline V gene lookup returns CDR1 SSHAT and CDR2 FNYEAQ (reference sequence). The CDR3 has 13 residues. The CDR3 bases are TGTGCTAGCAGCCCACAGGGGCATCAGACCCAGTACTTC. It specifies CASSPQGHQTQYF.

This clonotype has only a few counts. The chain uses TRBV30 and TRBJ2-1; D remains unclear. Deletions cut 7 bases from V and 0 bases from J, with 16 bases between. CDR3 length equals 15 residues. Germline V gives CDR1 GTSNPN, CDR2 SVGIG (reference sequence). In nucleotides, the CDR3 is TGTGCCTTTATCCCCGACTCGAGCTCCTACAATGAGCAGTTCTTC. Translated, it gives CAFIPDSSSYNEQFF.

A remark on this clonotype: A clone one base away is much larger, so this may be a read error. V usage is TRBV20-1 and J usage is TRBJ2-6; 10 bases line up with TRBD2. The CDR3 has 16 residues. Germline V gene data show CDR1 as DFQATT and CDR2 as SNEGSKA (reference sequence). The CDR3 protein is CSARSGGASAANVLTF. The CDR3 coding sequence is TGCAGTGCTAGAAGCGGGGGGGCCTCTGCGGCCAACGTCCTGACTTTC.

This clonotype was seen a handful of times. It may be a read error: a sequence one base away is much more abundant. The rearrangement links TRBV7-2 to TRBJ1-3; D not resolved. The germline V gene has CDR1 SGHTA and CDR2 FQGNSA. This CDR3 has 14 amino acids. The CDR3 nucleotides read TGTGCCAGCAGGGGGTTCCCTTCGGGAAACGCCATATATTTT. Its protein is CASRGFPSGNAIYF.